Listed below are T cell receptor beta chains from one sample, sequenced in a study of shared clonotypes between healthy human individuals. Produced via immunoSEQ multiplex PCR; TCRdb's table is partial and in-frame only. Here the sample spans about 2,200,000 clones, around 93% being singletons. Sequences were obtained from naive CD8+ T cells from PBMCs. These receptors all come from a man aged 18 to 29 in good health. Some clones in this sample may be carry-over from other donors' samples. The CDR3 runs from the conserved cysteine through the conserved F or W. Each record gives: D gene, V gene, clone size, J gene, CDR3 protein, CDR3 DNA. The D gene is left open where the match is weak. Clone size is shown for a subset of rows, as once, few, many or a class of expanded clone.

NA	TRBV19	NA	TRBJ2-7	CASSHTGPAPYEQYF	TGTGCCAGTAGCCACACGGGTCCCGCTCCCTACGAGCAGTACTTC
TRBD2	TRBV29-1	NA	TRBJ2-2	CSVGGGLGFTKTGAGELFF	TGCAGCGTCGGGGGGGGACTAGGATTTACAAAGACGGGCGCCGGGGAGCTGTTTTTT
NA	TRBV18	NA	TRBJ2-2	CASSPSDTGELFF	TGTGCCAGCTCACCATCTGACACCGGGGAGCTGTTTTTT
TRBD1	TRBV7-8	NA	TRBJ1-5	CASSLGFQGANQPQHF	TGTGCCAGCAGCTTAGGGTTCCAGGGGGCCAACCAGCCCCAGCATTTT
NA	TRBV2	NA	TRBJ2-3	CASTSTDTQYF	TGTGCCAGCACTAGCACAGATACGCAGTATTTT
TRBD2	TRBV7-2	NA	TRBJ2-1	CASSLLGGRANNEQFF	TGTGCCAGCAGCTTATTGGGCGGGAGGGCTAACAATGAGCAGTTCTTC
NA	TRBV9	few	TRBJ1-1	CASSVDLKGKNTEAFF	TGTGCCAGCAGCGTAGACCTCAAGGGGAAGAACACTGAAGCTTTCTTT
TRBD2	TRBV5-1	once	TRBJ2-7	CASRTSGRAGEQYF	TGCGCCAGCAGGACTAGCGGGAGGGCCGGGGAGCAGTACTTC
TRBD2	TRBV10-3	NA	TRBJ2-1	CAISELTSRAYNEQFF	TGTGCCATCAGTGAGTTGACTAGCAGAGCCTACAATGAGCAGTTCTTC
NA	TRBV13	NA	TRBJ1-1	CASSERGISRNTEAFF	TGTGCCAGCAGCGAACGAGGGATAAGTCGGAACACTGAAGCTTTCTTT
NA	TRBV28	NA	TRBJ2-7	CASCLAESYEQYF	TGTGCCAGCTGCTTGGCAGAGTCCTACGAGCAGTACTTC
NA	TRBV7-9	NA	TRBJ2-5	CASSLDSNLETQYF	TGTGCCAGCAGCCTAGACAGTAATCTAGAGACCCAGTACTTC
NA	TRBV11-2	NA	TRBJ2-7	CASSTRNTYEQYF	TGTGCCAGCAGCACCCGAAACACCTACGAGCAGTACTTC
NA	TRBV5-5	NA	TRBJ1-4	CASSLVARAPKEKLFF	TGTGCCAGCAGCTTGGTAGCGAGGGCCCCAAAAGAAAAACTGTTTTTT
NA	TRBV28	NA	TRBJ2-7	CASSLAGESYEQYF	TGTGCCAGCAGTTTGGCAGGGGAGTCCTACGAGCAGTACTTC